The present T cell receptor (beta chain) was sequenced within a study of blood T cell repertoires in COVID-19. Repertoires were generated with immunoSEQ multiplex PCR, while TCRdb's copy carries only in-frame clones and drops some. The sample holds over 250,000 clones, 80% to 95% seen once. Germline V gene lookup returns CDR1 MDHEN and CDR2 SYDVKM. V was pared by 4 bases and J by 0 bases, with 6 bases between. The CDR3 spans 14 residues. The sequenced material came from PBMCs or T cells enriched from blood (not recorded which). The chain links TRBV28 to TRBJ1-4; D not resolved. The origin of this receptor is a woman in her thirties who had recovered from COVID-19. The CDR3 bases are TGTGCCAGCAGTTACTCCGCAACTAATGAAAAACTGTTTTTT. Amino acids: CASSYSATNEKLFF.